This is a list of T cell receptor beta chains from one sample in a study of PD-L1 blockade in urothelial cancer. The assay was immunoSEQ multiplex PCR, and TCRdb's table has in-frame clones only and misses some. The table includes tens of thousands of clones, roughly 89% detected once. Sequencing was performed on PBMCs, taken around atezolizumab (anti-PD-L1) treatment. The receptors shown here come from a man aged 60-69 years with urothelial cancer. Both conserved end residues are part of each CDR3. D genes are given only for firm matches. Rows may omit the clone size; those that give it use once, few, many or a size class.

TRBD1,TRBV10-2,TRBJ1-4,-,CASFRQGGEKLFF,TGCGCCAGCTTTAGACAGGGAGGTGAAAAACTGTTTTTT
-,TRBV29-1,TRBJ1-1,-,CSVEDLRVVAFF,TGCAGCGTTGAAGACCTCAGGGTTGTAGCTTTCTTT
-,TRBV7-8,TRBJ2-7,-,CASSSRDSSDEQYF,TGTGCCAGCAGCTCGCGGGACAGTTCAGACGAGCAGTACTTC
-,TRBV19,TRBJ1-1,-,CASSGTRIEAFF,TGTGCCAGTAGTGGGACTCGGATAGAAGCTTTCTTT
-,TRBV5-1,TRBJ2-6,once,CASSLRPGPSGANVLTF,TGCGCCAGCAGCTTGCGCCCAGGGCCCTCTGGGGCCAACGTCCTGACTTTC
TRBD1,TRBV7-9,TRBJ1-6,-,CASRYGQGYSPLHF,TGTGCCAGCAGATACGGACAGGGATATTCACCCCTCCACTTT
TRBD2,TRBV7-2,TRBJ2-1,-,CASSSGLGGNEQFF,TGTGCCAGCAGCTCGGGACTAGGAGGCAATGAGCAGTTCTTC
-,TRBV4-3,TRBJ1-2,-,CASSPGDSAGGYTF,TGCGCCAGCAGCCCCGGCGACAGCGCGGGAGGCTACACCTTC
TRBD1,TRBV7-3,TRBJ2-1,-,CASSPRQGRNEQFF,TGTGCCAGCAGCCCAAGACAGGGGAGGAATGAGCAGTTCTTC
TRBD2,TRBV10-2,TRBJ2-7,-,CASSGGSEQYF,TGCGCCAGCAGTGGCGGGAGCGAGCAGTACTTC
TRBD1,TRBV6-1,TRBJ2-3,-,CASREAGGFGTDTQYF,TGTGCCAGCAGAGAAGCAGGGGGCTTTGGCACAGATACGCAGTATTTT
TRBD1,TRBV25-1,TRBJ2-7,-,CACRGQGYNEQYF,TGTGCCTGCCGGGGACAGGGGTACAACGAGCAGTACTTC